Listed below are T cell receptor beta chains from one sample, sequenced in a study of blood T cell repertoires in COVID-19. The table came from immunoSEQ multiplex PCR; TCRdb's copy has only in-frame clones and leaves some out. The sample has about 140,000 clones, 75% to 85% seen once. Input material: peripheral blood. The receptors stem from a man in his fifties or sixties with acute or convalescent COVID-19. CDR3s include the opening cysteine and the closing phenylalanine or tryptophan. The D gene is left open where the match is weak. Clone sizes are given selectively: once, few, many, or a class where the clone is expanded.

j_call	d_call	clone_size	v_call	cdr3_aa	cdr3_nt
TRBJ2-2	.	.	TRBV11-2	CASSFFHRPNTGELFF	TGTGCCAGCAGCTTCTTCCACAGGCCGAACACCGGGGAGCTGTTTTTT
TRBJ2-7	.	.	TRBV6-5	CASSSSGHLHF	TGTGCCAGCAGTTCCTCGGGGCATCTACACTTC
TRBJ1-1	.	.	TRBV2	CASSVVWGAQAFF	TGTGCCAGCAGTGTGGTTTGGGGCGCGCAGGCTTTCTTT
TRBJ1-6	.	.	TRBV6-5	CASSYVTGNSPLHF	TGTGCCAGCAGTTACGTGACGGGAAATTCACCCCTCCACTTT
TRBJ2-1	.	.	TRBV11-2	CASSFQAGSYNEQFF	TGTGCCAGCAGCTTTCAAGCAGGGTCCTACAATGAGCAGTTCTTC
TRBJ2-5	TRBD1	.	TRBV10-3	CAISESLGQGGETQYF	TGTGCCATCAGTGAGTCACTAGGACAGGGAGGAGAGACCCAGTACTTC
TRBJ2-5	TRBD2	.	TRBV5-1	CASTLGGLAQETQYF	TGCGCCAGCACCCTCGGGGGGTTGGCGCAAGAGACCCAGTACTTC
TRBJ2-4	TRBD1	.	TRBV4-1	CASSQEGTGKNIQYF	TGCGCCAGCAGCCAAGAAGGGACAGGGAAAAACATTCAGTACTTC
TRBJ1-5	.	.	TRBV19	CASDSYSNQPQHF	TGTGCCAGCGACAGTTATAGCAATCAGCCCCAGCATTTT
TRBJ1-2	.	.	TRBV19	CASSIGVQTRGYTF	TGTGCCAGTAGTATAGGGGTCCAAACGAGGGGCTACACCTTC
TRBJ1-3	TRBD1	.	TRBV5-1	CASSPGTDGNTIYF	TGCGCCAGCAGCCCGGGGACAGATGGAAACACCATATATTTT
TRBJ2-2	.	once	TRBV5-1	CASSSLGEAAAAGELFF	TGCGCCAGCAGCTCCCTCGGGGAAGCGGCGGCCGCCGGGGAGCTGTTTTTT
TRBJ2-7	.	.	TRBV28	CASISGQRSSYEQYF	TGTGCCAGCATATCAGGACAGCGCAGCTCCTACGAGCAGTACTTC
TRBJ1-1	.	once	TRBV5-4	CASSLFRGTRTMNTEAFF	TGTGCCAGCAGCTTGTTTAGGGGAACTCGAACGATGAACACTGAAGCTTTCTTT
TRBJ2-1	TRBD2	.	TRBV24-1	CATSDSLLAAPFF	TGTGCCACCAGTGATAGTTTACTAGCGGCCCCGTTCTTC
TRBJ1-4	TRBD1	.	TRBV6-5	CASSYSGQGVEKLFF	TGTGCCAGCAGTTATTCGGGACAGGGAGTCGAAAAACTGTTTTTT
TRBJ1-2	.	.	TRBV11-2	CASSLVGGRNYGYTF	TGTGCCAGCAGCTTAGTGGGGGGACGGAACTATGGCTACACCTTC
TRBJ1-1	TRBD1	.	TRBV5-1	CASSLRRKDRAHLGTEAFF	TGCGCCAGCAGCTTACGCCGTAAGGACAGGGCGCACTTAGGGACTGAAGCTTTCTTT
TRBJ2-1	TRBD2	.	TRBV4-1	CASTHGLAGPLSSYNEQFF	TGCGCCAGCACCCACGGATTAGCGGGCCCACTTAGCTCCTACAATGAGCAGTTCTTC
TRBJ2-5	TRBD1	.	TRBV5-4	CASSSWDRGGETQYF	TGTGCCAGCAGCTCCTGGGACAGGGGAGGAGAGACCCAGTACTTC
TRBJ2-3	.	.	TRBV14	CASSQQWTSTDTQYF	TGTGCCAGCAGCCAACAGTGGACTAGCACAGATACGCAGTATTTT
TRBJ2-7	TRBD2	few	TRBV5-4	CASSLGLAGVEQYF	TGTGCCAGCAGCTTGGGACTAGCGGGAGTTGAGCAGTACTTC
TRBJ1-2	TRBD1	.	TRBV6-1	CASSEGDRGYGYTF	TGTGCCAGCAGTGAAGGAGACAGGGGCTATGGCTACACCTTC
TRBJ1-5	TRBD1	few	TRBV3-1/TRBV3-2	CASSQDRGGRGSNQPQHF	TGTGCCAGCAGCCAAGATCGGGGGGGCAGGGGGAGCAATCAGCCCCAGCATTTT
TRBJ1-1	TRBD1	.	TRBV6-5	CASRWTGTEAFF	TGTGCCAGCAGATGGACAGGCACTGAAGCTTTCTTT
TRBJ2-1	TRBD2	.	TRBV11-3	CASSTFPPGRAGNEQFF	TGTGCCAGCAGCACCTTTCCTCCCGGGAGGGCCGGCAATGAGCAGTTCTTC
TRBJ2-3	.	.	TRBV5-1	CASSLYVTDTQYF	TGCGCCAGCAGCTTGTATGTCACAGATACGCAGTATTTT
TRBJ2-3	.	.	TRBV6-5	CASNMDTQYF	TGTGCCAGCAATATGGATACGCAGTATTTT
TRBJ1-1	TRBD1	.	TRBV19	CASSRGQGWTEAFF	TGTGCCAGTAGCCGGGGACAGGGATGGACTGAAGCTTTCTTT
TRBJ2-7	TRBD2	.	TRBV9	CASSVLAGSYEQYF	TGTGCCAGCAGCGTCCTAGCGGGCTCCTACGAGCAGTACTTC
TRBJ2-1	.	once	TRBV24-1	CATSAGPYNEQFF	TGTGCCACCAGTGCAGGGCCCTACAATGAGCAGTTCTTC
TRBJ1-1	.	.	TRBV10-2	CASRIASGTEAFF	TGCGCCAGCAGGATAGCCTCCGGGACTGAAGCTTTCTTT
TRBJ1-3	TRBD1	.	TRBV6-5	CASSYTDGTGGNTIYF	TGTGCCAGCAGTTACACCGATGGGACAGGAGGAAACACCATATATTTT
TRBJ2-7	TRBD1	.	TRBV6-5	CASSPGQGSSYEQYF	TGTGCCAGCAGCCCAGGACAGGGCAGCTCCTACGAGCAGTACTTC
TRBJ2-7	.	.	TRBV27	CASSSLLTGLYEQYF	TGTGCCAGCAGTTCCCTCTTGACAGGACTCTACGAGCAGTACTTC
TRBJ2-1	TRBD2	.	TRBV4-2	CASSQGDTGTSGTNNEQFF	TGTGCCAGCAGCCAAGGTGACACCGGGACTAGCGGGACCAACAATGAGCAGTTCTTC
TRBJ2-2	TRBD1	.	TRBV5-1	CASRRQGTAGELFF	TGCGCCAGCAGACGACAGGGCACGGCCGGGGAGCTGTTTTTT
TRBJ1-1	TRBD1	.	TRBV19	CASITGGRNTEAFF	TGTGCCAGTATCACAGGGGGTAGGAACACTGAAGCTTTCTTT
TRBJ2-3	TRBD2	.	TRBV6-1	CASSDGTSGGYTDTQYF	TGTGCCAGCAGTGATGGGACTAGCGGGGGGTACACAGATACGCAGTATTTT
TRBJ1-2	.	few	TRBV14	CASSLRGNYGYTF	TGTGCCAGCAGCCTCCGGGGTAACTATGGCTACACCTTC
TRBJ1-4	TRBD1	few	TRBV27	CASSPMTGVGEKLFF	TGTGCCAGCAGTCCCATGACAGGGGTTGGCGAAAAACTGTTTTTT
TRBJ1-5	.	.	TRBV11-3	CASSEGNQPQHF	TGTGCCAGCAGTGAGGGCAATCAGCCCCAGCATTTT
TRBJ2-6	.	.	TRBV30	CARDGLAGANVLTF	TGTGCCCGGGATGGGCTTGCAGGGGCCAACGTCCTGACTTTC
TRBJ2-7	TRBD1	.	TRBV2	CASSGQGAYEQYF	TGTGCCAGCAGTGGACAGGGTGCCTACGAGCAGTACTTC